The 26 T cell receptor beta chains presented below share a single source sample, sequenced in a study of OX40 agonist ivuxolimab in advanced cancers. Here immunoSEQ multiplex PCR was the method, and the copy in TCRdb shows in-frame clones only, minus some. The table records more than 90,000 clones, 84% of them present only once. The source was CD4+ or CD8+ T cells sorted from blood, collected in a trial of the OX40 agonist ivuxolimab. Every receptor here comes from an adult with an advanced solid tumor such as melanoma, head and neck, liver or kidney cancer.

The V gene is TRBV2, the J gene TRBJ1-2; possibly TRBD1 for D (6 bases). V dropped 6 bases and J dropped 0 bases, with 11 bases sitting between them. CDR3 size: 14 residues. CDR1 SNHLY and CDR2 FYNNEI come from the germline V gene. CDR3 protein: CASRWTDTNYGYTF. In DNA, the CDR3 is TGTGCCAGCAGATGGACAGATACTAACTATGGCTACACCTTC.

The V call is TRBV6-5, the J call TRBJ1-1; possibly TRBD1 for D (6 bases). Per germline, CDR1 MNHEY and CDR2 SVGAGI. V lost 7 bases to trimming and J lost 5 bases, with 11 bases between them. The CDR3 totals 12 residues. Written as DNA, the CDR3 is TGTGCCAGCACCAAAGGGGGGACTGAAGCTTTCTTT. Amino acid sequence: CASTKGGTEAFF.

V and J are TRBV15 and TRBJ2-5; no clear D gene. This CDR3 has 14 amino acids. Deletions cut 1 base from V and 4 bases from J, with 10 bases between. Germline CDR1 and CDR2: LNHNV and YYDKDF (reference sequence). CDR3 loop: CATSRGKKGETQYF. The CDR3 DNA follows: TGTGCCACCAGCAGAGGTAAAAAGGGAGAGACCCAGTACTTC.

This sequence joins TRBV5-6 and TRBJ2-1; the D gene is possibly TRBD2 (6 bases). The length of the CDR3 is 14 residues. CDR1 SGHDT and CDR2 YYEEEE come from the germline V gene. Trimming left V 3 bases short and J 7 bases short, with 14 bases between. In DNA, the CDR3 is TGTGCCAGCAGCTGGGGCGGGGCTGGGAATGAGCAGTTCTTC. Amino acids: CASSWGGAGNEQFF.

The chain carries TRBV28 and TRBJ1-1, with 12 bases fitting TRBD1. This CDR3 has 14 amino acids. Germline CDR1 and CDR2: MDHEN and SYDVKM. Trimming at V came to 7 bases and at J to 11 bases, leaving 11 bases not matched to a gene. The CDR3 reads CASILRGQGAGAFF. The CDR3 DNA sequence: TGTGCCAGCATCCTAAGGGGACAGGGGGCAGGGGCTTTCTTT.

CDR3 protein: CASSLRGASYEQYF. In nucleotides, the CDR3 is TGTGCCAGCAGCCTGCGGGGGGCCTCCTACGAGCAGTACTTC. This chain links TRBV6-1 with TRBJ2-7; 8 nucleotides agree with TRBD2. CDR1 MNHNS and CDR2 SASEGT come from the germline V gene. This CDR3 is built from 14 residues. V was pared by 6 bases and J by 0 bases, with 4 bases of the junction left unmatched.

CDR3: CASSVDGREETQYF. The CDR3 DNA reads as TGTGCCAGCAGCGTAGATGGTAGGGAAGAGACCCAGTACTTC. The chain carries TRBV9 and TRBJ2-5; D is undetermined. CDR1 SGDLS and CDR2 YYNGEE come from the germline V gene. V shed 0 bases and J shed 3 bases, with 9 bases lying between them. This CDR3 contains 14 residues. The variable domain in full, with the rest retrieved from reference TRBV9 and TRBJ2-5, is DSGVTQTPKHLITATGQRVTLRCSPRSGDLSVYWYQQSLDQGLQFLIQYYNGEERAKGNILERFSAQQFPDLHSELNLSSLELGDSALYFCASSVDGREETQYFGPGTRLLVL.

The chain links TRBV7-2 to TRBJ1-4; no reliable D call. The CDR3 length is 15 residues. Germline V lookup: CDR1 SGHTA, CDR2 FQGNSA. V lost 6 bases to trimming and J lost 3 bases, with 14 bases between them. CDR3 residues: CASSPHGSANEKLFF. The CDR3, as DNA: TGTGCCAGCAGTCCCCACGGGTCCGCTAATGAAAAACTGTTTTTT.

The chain carries TRBV4-2 and TRBJ1-1; D possibly corresponds to TRBD1 (6 bases). The germline V gene has CDR1 LGHNA and CDR2 YNFKEQ. V lost 4 bases to trimming and J lost 1 base, with 16 bases between them. The CDR3 loop spans 16 amino acids. CDR3 sequence: CASSLAGTSGNTEAFF. CDR3 nucleotide sequence: TGTGCCAGCAGCCTTGCCGGGACATCGGGGAACACTGAAGCTTTCTTT.

The rearrangement uses TRBV19 and TRBJ2-7; D gene ambiguous. CDR1 is LNHDA, CDR2 SQIVND, per germline (reference sequence). V was trimmed by 3 bases and J by 0 bases, leaving 12 bases between them. This CDR3 comprises 15 residues. DNA of the CDR3: TGTGCCAGTAGTATCCGGGCCCAAAGCTCCTACGAGCAGTACTTC. It translates to CASSIRAQSSYEQYF.

The gene calls are TRBV19 and TRBJ1-3; D gene uncertain. V lost 3 bases to trimming and J lost 0 bases, with 6 bases between them. The CDR3 loop spans 14 amino acids. Germline CDR1 LNHDA, CDR2 SQIVND (reference sequence). The chain's CDR3 is CASSMGPSGNTIYF. The CDR3 nucleotides are TGTGCCAGTAGTATGGGCCCCTCTGGAAACACCATATATTTT.

As concerns this clone: A read error may produce the germline difference seen at one junction end. The chain has TRBV7-3 and TRBJ2-3; 8 nucleotides match TRBD2. The V gene's germline CDR1 is SGHTA and CDR2 FQGTGA. The CDR3 loop spans 16 amino acids. CDR3 protein: CASSVTTKRGLDTQYF. The CDR3 region has the DNA TGTGCCAGCAGCGTAACGACTAAGCGGGGGCTAGATACGCAGTATTTT.

The chain uses TRBV19 and TRBJ1-2, with 8 bases matching TRBD1. From germline, CDR1 is LNHDA and CDR2 SQIVND (reference sequence). V was pared by 3 bases and J by 4 bases, with 7 bases of the junction left unmatched. The CDR3 has 15 amino acids. CDR3 DNA: TGTGCCAGTAGTATGCTGGGACAGGCTCTCTATGGCTACACCTTC. Protein product: CASSMLGQALYGYTF.

This sequence joins TRBV7-2 and TRBJ1-2; weak D call: TRBD1 (6 bases). CDR3 length: 13 residues. With 3 bases removed from V and 12 bases from J, the gap between germline ends came to 17 bases. Germline CDR1 and CDR2: SGHTA and FQGNSA. CDR3 DNA sequence: TGTGCCAGCAGCTTTGGAGGGGGTCGGGTTGACACCTTC. This encodes CASSFGGGRVDTF.

This clone turned up a few times. This rearrangement joins TRBV4-1 to TRBJ1-2, with D perhaps TRBD1 (6 bases). Germline V gene sequence: CDR1 MGHRA, CDR2 YSYEKL. The CDR3 is 15 residues long. Trimming removed 0 bases at V and 3 bases at J, with 11 bases between. CDR3 amino acids: CASSQDRTVDYGYTF. Written as DNA, the CDR3 is TGCGCCAGCAGCCAAGACCGGACAGTCGACTATGGCTACACCTTC.

The J gene is TRBJ2-3, the V gene TRBV14, with 13 bases lining up with TRBD2. CDR1 and CDR2 from the germline V gene are SGHDN and FVKESK. With 2 bases clipped from V and 4 bases from J, the junction kept 3 bases outside the gene matches. The CDR3 sequence is 16 residues long. The DNA for the CDR3 is TGTGCCAGCAGCCAACTGGGACTAGCGGGGCCAGATACGCAGTATTTT. Encoded protein: CASSQLGLAGPDTQYF.

CDR3: CASSNRGVGNTEAFF. CDR3 sequence (DNA): TGTGCCAGCAGTAACAGGGGTGTTGGGAACACTGAAGCTTTCTTT. The V gene is TRBV6-5, the J gene TRBJ1-1; 7 bases map to TRBD1. From germline, CDR1 is MNHEY and CDR2 SVGAGI. There are 15 residues in the CDR3. The V gene end was trimmed by 5 bases and the J gene end by 1 base; junction bases not matched to a gene: 7.

The chain has TRBV5-6 and TRBJ1-4; 10 nucleotides align to TRBD1. Germline lookup yields CDR1 SGHDT and CDR2 YYEEEE. This CDR3 spans 15 amino acids. Trimming cost V 4 bases and J 6 bases; bases outside gene matches: 6. The CDR3 bases are TGTGCCAGCAGCACGACAGGGGGCGGGCATGAAAAACTGTTTTTT. It encodes CASSTTGGGHEKLFF. Variable domain in full (rest from reference TRBV5-6 and TRBJ1-4): DAGVTQSPTHLIKTRGQQVTLRCSPKSGHDTVSWYQQALGQGPQFIFQYYEEEERQRGNFPDRFSGHQFPNYSSELNVNALLLGDSALYLCASSTTGGGHEKLFFGSGTQLSVL.

The sample holds one count of this clone. The V gene is TRBV27, the J gene TRBJ2-5, with D possibly matching TRBD2 (5 bases). The CDR3 sequence is 15 residues long. CDR1 is MNHEY, CDR2 SMNVEV, per germline (reference sequence). The V gene lost 3 bases and the J gene lost 5 bases, with 16 bases spanning the gap. The CDR3 DNA follows: TGTGCCAGCAGTTTGATGGGAGATGGGCGGGAGACCCAGTACTTC. Translated, it gives CASSLMGDGRETQYF.

This chain connects TRBV29-1 to TRBJ2-5; 8 positions match TRBD1. The CDR3 totals 14 residues. V shed 4 bases and J 0 bases; nucleotides not matched to a gene: 4. Germline CDR1 is SQVTM and CDR2 is ANQGSEA. CDR3 protein: CSVGVTGDQETQYF. The CDR3 coding sequence is TGCAGCGTTGGGGTGACAGGGGACCAAGAGACCCAGTACTTC.

The genes are TRBV5-1 and TRBJ1-3, with D uncertain. V was shortened by 4 bases and J by 0 bases, with 11 bases between the two germline ends. The CDR3 has 15 amino acids. In germline, CDR1 is SGHRS, CDR2 YFSETQ. The CDR3 DNA reads as TGCGCCAGCAGCCTGGAAAAGAGCTCTGGAAACACCATATATTTT. Protein sequence: CASSLEKSSGNTIYF.

The chain employs TRBV6-6 and TRBJ2-3, with no clear D. Germline V gene data show CDR1 as MNHNY and CDR2 as SVGAGI (reference sequence). This CDR3 region has 12 residues. Trimming removed 5 bases at V and 6 bases at J, with 9 bases between. The CDR3 DNA sequence: TGTGCCAGCAGTGCTAACGGGGATACGCAGTATTTT. Translation gives CASSANGDTQYF.

V is TRBV19 and J is TRBJ2-3, with TRBD1 matching 9 bases. This CDR3 has 15 residues. The ends lost 2 bases at V and 2 bases at J; junction bases unmatched: 2. Germline values: CDR1 LNHDA, CDR2 SQIVND (reference sequence). The CDR3 nucleotides are TGTGCCAGTAGTATAACAGGGGGCCCCACAGATACGCAGTATTTT. Translating it yields CASSITGGPTDTQYF.

V usage is TRBV30 and J usage is TRBJ2-7; a weak D match, TRBD2 (6 bases). The CDR3 spans 14 residues. The V gene's germline CDR1 is GTSNPN and CDR2 SVGIG (reference sequence). Trimming removed 3 bases at V and 3 bases at J, with 15 bases between. In DNA form, the CDR3 reads TGTGCCTGGAGAGCCAAGGGCGGGGTCTACGAGCAGTACTTC. Translation: CAWRAKGGVYEQYF.

The chain has TRBV11-1 and TRBJ1-3, with no clear D. The germline V and J ends were trimmed by 3 bases and 0 bases, with 9 bases remaining between them. CDR3 length: 15 amino acids. Germline-derived CDR1 and CDR2 are SGHAT and FQDESV (reference sequence). The CDR3 nucleotides are TGTGCCAGCAGCTTCGACGGGAGCTCTGGAAACACCATATATTTT. The encoded protein is CASSFDGSSGNTIYF.

The CDR3 sequence is CASSLVSGLYNEQFF. The CDR3 bases are TGTGCCAGCAGCTTAGTATCGGGGCTCTACAATGAGCAGTTCTTC. The J gene is TRBJ2-1, the V gene TRBV11-2; D is possibly TRBD1 or TRBD2 (5 bases each). Germline CDR1 reads SGHAT; CDR2 reads FQNNGV. Trimming shortened V by 1 base and J by 3 bases, and 10 bases separated the two germline ends. CDR3 length equals 15 residues.